This T cell receptor (beta chain) stems from a study of cytomegalovirus exposure and HLA in healthy donors. At the level of the study: An early release of data contained about 85 million unique TCRs, which came from HLA-typed donors. Study findings and constraints: Most TCR beta V segments were productive about 87% or about 30% of the time in an earlier analysis. DRB1 showed the most TCR associations and HLA-C the fewest in a later analysis, as rates varied by HLA locus. For TCR beta chains, V- and J-gene trimming was later linked to a missense DCLRE1C variant.

This clone was observed a handful of times. Antigen specificity is unknown. Researchers ran the PCR with 60 Vbeta and 13 Jbeta primers. Measured with immunoSEQ multiplex PCR; TCRdb has only the in-frame clones, and not every one. The repertoire consists of under 150,000 clones, with 81% occurring once and the leading ten covering around 4.2%. Germline V gene data show CDR1 as SGHTA and CDR2 as FQGNSA. The CDR3 sequence is 14 residues long. The trim removed 5 bases at V and 5 bases at J, leaving 2 bases unmatched. The sequenced sample consisted of PBMCs. This clonotype was sampled from a woman in her 30s in good health and CMV-seronegative. This rearrangement joins TRBV7-2 to TRBJ2-1, with 11 bases identical to TRBD2. The CDR3 reads CASSPGLADNEQFF. In DNA form, the CDR3 reads TGTGCCAGCAGCCCGGGACTAGCGGACAATGAGCAGTTCTTC.